Each of the 19 T cell receptor beta chains below was sequenced from the same sample in a study of vaccination effects on CD4 cells after COVID-19. These TCRs' antigens remain unknown. TCRdb's copy holds only in-frame clones and misses some; the assay was immunoSEQ multiplex PCR. The sample shows 50,000 to 70,000 clones, under 85% of them seen only once. A roughly 10-day culture period preceded the isolation of CD4+ T cells. The sample in question was CD4+ T cells from PBMCs cultured without peptide, obtained before COVID-19 vaccination. These receptors originate from a human donor who had a prior SARS-CoV-2 infection.

This CDR3 is CASSKGLQANEQYF. The CDR3 DNA follows: TGTGCCAGCAGCAAAGGTCTACAGGCCAACGAGCAGTACTTC. The chain couples TRBV21-1 to TRBJ2-7; TRBD1 reflects the table's D call only, with no check against the DNA. TRBV21-1 is classified as a pseudogene. The CDR3 is 14 residues long.

The chain recombines TRBV4-2 with TRBJ2-5, with 7 bases matching TRBD2. This CDR3 comprises 14 residues. CDR1 is LGHNA and CDR2 is YNFKEQ in the germline V gene. J gave up 2 bases and V 5 bases, and 5 bases lay outside the gene matches. CDR3 in amino acids: CASSASGIQETQYF. The CDR3 DNA is TGTGCCAGCAGCGCTAGCGGCATACAAGAGACCCAGTACTTC.

The V call is TRBV14, the J call TRBJ2-7, with 7 bases lining up with TRBD2. The V and J ends lost 4 bases and 2 bases, in that order; junction bases with no gene match: 2. Germline CDR1 and CDR2: SGHDN and FVKESK. The length of the CDR3 is 13 residues. The CDR3 coding sequence is TGTGCCAGCAGCCTCGGACTAGCCTACGAGCAGTACTTC. Its protein is CASSLGLAYEQYF.

The rearrangement joins TRBV6-5 to TRBJ2-7, with 11 bases fitting TRBD2. Germline loops: CDR1 MNHEY, CDR2 SVGAGI. J lost 4 bases, V lost 6 bases, and 5 bases had no gene match. The CDR3 has 14 residues. The CDR3, as DNA: TGTGCCAGCAGCACGACTAGCGGGGTGTACGAGCAGTACTTC. The encoded protein is CASSTTSGVYEQYF.

The chain combines TRBV4-1 with TRBJ2-1; 9 positions match TRBD2. There are 16 residues in the CDR3. The germline V gene encodes CDR1 MGHRA and CDR2 YSYEKL. Trimming took 4 bases from V and 6 from J; bases not matched to a gene: 10. The CDR3 nucleotides read TGCGCCAGCAGCCCCCGGGGCGGGAGGGCCAGCAATGAGCAGTTCTTC. This codes for CASSPRGGRASNEQFF.

This clone was seen just once. This rearrangement joins TRBV2 to TRBJ1-2; weak D call: TRBD1 (5 bases). CDR3 length equals 12 residues. Trimming pared 6 bases from V and 2 bases from J, leaving 7 bases between. The germline V gene encodes CDR1 SNHLY and CDR2 FYNNEI. The CDR3 DNA is TGTGCCAGCAGGACAGAGAACTATGGCTACACCTTC. This codes for CASRTENYGYTF.

There are a few counts of this clone. V is TRBV7-9 and J is TRBJ1-2, with 8 bases that match TRBD1. Germline loops: CDR1 SEHNR, CDR2 FQNEAQ (reference sequence). The CDR3 is 14 residues long. J lost 6 bases, V lost 2 bases, and 5 bases had no gene match. The chain's CDR3 is CASSLPDRDNGYTF. The CDR3 DNA reads as TGTGCCAGCAGCTTACCGGACAGGGACAATGGCTACACCTTC.

The V gene is TRBV30, the J gene TRBJ1-6; D is unclear. CDR1 is GTSNPN, CDR2 SVGIG, per germline (reference sequence). There are 15 residues in the CDR3. The ends were cut back, 1 base at V and 4 bases at J, with 11 bases in the middle. The CDR3 DNA follows: TGTGCCTGGAGTGAAGACTGGATTTATAATTCACCCCTCCACTTT. It codes for CAWSEDWIYNSPLHF.

This chain connects TRBV2 to TRBJ2-1; D unclear. Germline values: CDR1 SNHLY, CDR2 FYNNEI. The V and J ends lost 4 bases and 6 bases respectively, with 16 bases between them. CDR3 length equals 15 residues. The CDR3 reads CASSVGRTLLNEQFF. In nucleotides, the CDR3 is TGTGCCAGCAGTGTCGGCCGAACCCTGCTCAATGAGCAGTTCTTC.

The chain uses TRBV13 and TRBJ2-1; TRBD2 might be the D (6 bases). From germline, CDR1 is PRHDT and CDR2 FYEKMQ (reference sequence). The CDR3 is 16 amino acids. Trimming shortened V by 5 bases and J by 9 bases, and 23 bases separated the two germline ends. DNA of the CDR3: TGTGCCAGCAGCCTTGCAGGTTTGGGGGGATTGGTTGAGCAGTTCTTC. It yields the protein CASSLAGLGGLVEQFF.

The chain combines TRBV10-3 with TRBJ2-7, with 10 bases fitting TRBD1. V shed 8 bases, J shed 2 bases, and the junction held 6 bases outside the gene matches. CDR1 is ENHRY and CDR2 is SYGVKD in the germline V gene. The CDR3 has 14 amino acids. CDR3 coding DNA: TGTGCCATCCGCTTCGGGACAGGGGCCTACGAGCAGTACTTC. It translates to CAIRFGTGAYEQYF.

This clone appeared a single time. This chain uses TRBV7-2 with TRBJ2-3; D is unresolved. V lost 5 bases to trimming and J lost 7 bases, with 7 bases between them. CDR1 is SGHTA, CDR2 FQGNSA, per germline. The CDR3 sequence is 11 residues long. CDR3 region: CASSLPHTQYF. The CDR3 DNA follows: TGTGCCAGCAGCCTTCCCCATACGCAGTATTTT. Based on the CDR3 plus reference TRBV7-2 and TRBJ2-3, the full variable domain is GAGVSQSPSNKVTEKGKDVELRCDPISGHTALYWYRQSLGQGLEFLIYFQGNSAPDKSGLPSDRFSAERTGGSVSTLTIQRTQQEDSAVYLCASSLPHTQYFGPGTRLTVL.

The table lists this clone with a few counts. The V gene is TRBV11-3, the J gene TRBJ2-3, with 8 bases fitting TRBD2. The CDR3 is 16 amino acids. Germline-derived CDR1 and CDR2 are SGHNT and YENEEA. V shed 4 bases, J shed 2 bases, and the junction held 8 bases outside the gene matches. For the CDR3, the DNA is TGTGCCAGCAGCTCGCCACTAGCGGCATACACAGATACGCAGTATTTT. Its protein product is CASSSPLAAYTDTQYF.

V usage is TRBV24-1 and J usage is TRBJ2-3; D is uncertain. Trimming took off 3 bases at V and 2 bases at J, with 5 bases between the two ends. CDR3 length: 13 residues. Germline V gene data show CDR1 as KGHDR and CDR2 as SFDVKD. The CDR3, as DNA: TGTGCCACCAGTGATACTAACACAGATACGCAGTATTTT. Encoded protein: CATSDTNTDTQYF.

The rearrangement uses TRBV4-1 and TRBJ2-1, with TRBD2 matching over 10 bases. Germline-derived CDR1 and CDR2 are MGHRA and YSYEKL. The trim removed 4 bases at V and 8 bases at J, leaving 17 bases unmatched. This CDR3 spans 18 amino acids. This CDR3 reads CASSRNVKREGWNYEQFF. CDR3 DNA: TGCGCCAGCAGCCGAAACGTAAAGCGGGAGGGTTGGAATTATGAGCAGTTCTTC.

This clone was seen only a few times. This rearrangement joins TRBV30 to TRBJ1-2, with a possible D match to TRBD1 (5 bases). Germline values: CDR1 GTSNPN, CDR2 SVGIG (reference sequence). This CDR3 comprises 14 residues. Trimming removed 0 bases from V and 8 bases from J, with 16 bases in between. This chain's CDR3 is CAWSVKGGAGGYTF. CDR3 DNA: TGTGCCTGGAGTGTAAAGGGAGGGGCGGGCGGCTACACCTTC.

The CDR3 loop reads CASSLRWTGGDGYTF. CDR3 sequence (DNA): TGTGCCAGCAGCTTACGGTGGACAGGGGGCGATGGCTACACCTTC. The J gene is TRBJ1-2, the V gene TRBV11-2, with 11 bases that match TRBD1. J gave up 6 bases and V 2 bases, and 5 bases lay outside the gene matches. This CDR3 is built from 15 residues. Germline V gene sequence: CDR1 SGHAT, CDR2 FQNNGV. The variable domain in full, completed from reference TRBV11-2 and TRBJ1-2, reads EAGVAQSPRYKIIEKRQSVAFWCNPISGHATLYWYQQILGQGPKLLIQFQNNGVVDDSQLPKDRFSAERLKGVDSTLKIQPAKLEDSAVYLCASSLRWTGGDGYTFGSGTRLTVV.

The chain combines TRBV27 with TRBJ2-3; D is possibly TRBD1 (6 bases). There are 17 residues in the CDR3. The V and J ends lost 5 bases and 4 bases respectively, with 22 bases between them. CDR1 is MNHEY and CDR2 is SMNVEV in the germline V gene (reference sequence). The CDR3 coding sequence is TGTGCCAGCAGTCAGGGACATGGCAGAGGCGATCCAGATACGCAGTATTTT. It translates to CASSQGHGRGDPDTQYF.

The rearrangement joins TRBV5-6 to TRBJ2-3; D possibly corresponds to TRBD1 (5 bases). Germline V lookup: CDR1 SGHDT, CDR2 YYEEEE. The CDR3 has 13 residues. V lost 4 bases, J lost 1 base, and 7 bases lay in between. The CDR3 spells CASSVGGTDTQYF. The CDR3 region has the DNA TGTGCCAGCAGCGTAGGGGGCACAGATACGCAGTATTTT.